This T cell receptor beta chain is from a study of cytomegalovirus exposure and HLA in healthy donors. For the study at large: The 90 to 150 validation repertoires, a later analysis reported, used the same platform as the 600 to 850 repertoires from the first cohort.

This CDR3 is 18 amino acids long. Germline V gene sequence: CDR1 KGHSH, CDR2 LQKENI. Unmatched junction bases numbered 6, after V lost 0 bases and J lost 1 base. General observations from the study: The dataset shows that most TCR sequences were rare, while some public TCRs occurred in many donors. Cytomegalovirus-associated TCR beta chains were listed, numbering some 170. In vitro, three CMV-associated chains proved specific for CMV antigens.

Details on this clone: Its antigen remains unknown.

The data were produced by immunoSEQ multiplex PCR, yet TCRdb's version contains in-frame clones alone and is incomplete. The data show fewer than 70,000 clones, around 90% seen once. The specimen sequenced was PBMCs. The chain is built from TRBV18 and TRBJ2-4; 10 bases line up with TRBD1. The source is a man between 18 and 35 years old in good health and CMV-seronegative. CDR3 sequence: CASSPPAGQGFAKNIQYF. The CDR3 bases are TGTGCCAGCTCACCACCTGCGGGACAGGGGTTTGCCAAAAACATTCAGTACTTC.